The 12 T cell receptor beta chains given below trace back to one sample, sequenced in a study of T cells in localized non-small cell lung cancer. Using immunoSEQ multiplex PCR, the repertoire was profiled, and TCRdb retains in-frame clones only, with some absent. The sample includes some 17,000 clones, 90% seen only once; the top ten take approximately 1.2%. The material was peripheral blood mononuclear cells, obtained before any cancer treatment. Source of these receptors: a woman aged 35 to 75 with stage III lung adenocarcinoma.

The chain carries TRBV5-6 and TRBJ1-5; TRBD1 is a possible D gene (5 bases). The length of the CDR3 is 15 residues. V was pared by 4 bases and J by 9 bases, with 20 bases between. Per the germline V gene, CDR1 is SGHDT and CDR2 is YYEEEE. CDR3: CASSLGGGTSRPQHF. The CDR3 region has the DNA TGTGCCAGCAGCCTGGGGGGTGGGACCTCCAGGCCCCAGCATTTT.

J is TRBJ1-5 and V is TRBV6-5; D unresolved. Trimming cost V 0 bases and J 0 bases, with 6 bases left between them. Per the germline V gene, CDR1 is MNHEY and CDR2 is SVGAGI. The CDR3 contains 15 residues. CDR3 in DNA: TGTGCCAGCAGTTACTCGGGGTATAGCAATCAGCCCCAGCATTTT. The encoded protein is CASSYSGYSNQPQHF.

V usage is TRBV4-1 and J usage is TRBJ2-7; TRBD2 matches at 9 bases. Trimming removed 1 base from V and 3 bases from J; junction bases left unmatched: 4. From germline, CDR1 is MGHRA and CDR2 YSYEKL. The CDR3 runs to 15 residues. The CDR3 nucleotides read TGCGCCAGCAGCCAAGGTGAGACTAGCGGCTACGAGCAGTACTTC. Translation gives CASSQGETSGYEQYF.

The V and J genes are TRBV4-3 and TRBJ1-4; TRBD1 matches 7 bases. The CDR3 is made up of 15 amino acids. Germline V gene data show CDR1 as LGHNA and CDR2 as YSLEER. Trimming at V came to 0 bases and at J to 10 bases, leaving 8 bases not matched to a gene. The CDR3 region is CASSQESGQTGKLFF. CDR3 in DNA: TGCGCCAGCAGCCAAGAGTCGGGACAGACGGGAAAACTGTTTTTT.

The chain uses TRBV27 and TRBJ2-2; TRBD1 might be the D (6 bases). CDR1 and CDR2 from the germline V gene are MNHEY and SMNVEV (reference sequence). The CDR3 is made up of 16 amino acids. The V end was cut by 8 bases, the J end by 4 bases, with 20 bases between. The CDR3 loop is CASVPSPGDTTGELFF. CDR3 sequence (DNA): TGTGCCAGCGTGCCTTCTCCAGGGGACACCACCGGGGAGCTGTTTTTT.

The chain links TRBV5-1 to TRBJ2-7; 8 positions agree with TRBD2. J gave up 4 bases and V 4 bases, and 10 bases lay outside the gene matches. CDR1 and CDR2 (germline): SGHRS, YFSETQ. The CDR3 contains 15 residues. CDR3 sequence (DNA): TGCGCCAGCAGCCCCCCCGGGGGGGCGAAGTACGAGCAGTACTTC. This codes for CASSPPGGAKYEQYF.

The rearrangement joins TRBV9 to TRBJ2-3; D is undetermined. The germline gives CDR1 SGDLS, CDR2 YYNGEE. The CDR3 is 11 amino acids. With 0 bases removed from V and 11 bases from J, the gap between germline ends came to 7 bases. The CDR3 nucleotides are TGTGCCAGCAGCGTAGGGTTAAAGCAGTATTTT. It specifies CASSVGLKQYF.

DNA of the CDR3: TGTGCCAGCAGCCCCGGACTAGCGTGGGATACGCAGTATTTT. It encodes CASSPGLAWDTQYF. The chain recombines TRBV6-5 with TRBJ2-3; 9 nucleotides align to TRBD2. Trimming took 6 bases from V and 6 from J; bases not matched to a gene: 7. Germline V lookup: CDR1 MNHEY, CDR2 SVGAGI. The CDR3 totals 14 residues.

The rearrangement links TRBV25-1 to TRBJ2-1, with D tentatively TRBD1 (5 bases). The germline V gene has CDR1 MGHDK and CDR2 SYGVNS. With 2 bases removed from V and 8 bases from J, the gap between germline ends came to 13 bases. The CDR3 runs 14 residues. CDR3 residues: CASSEVGQRDEQFF. The CDR3 DNA is TGTGCCAGCAGTGAAGTAGGACAAAGGGATGAGCAGTTCTTC.

This chain links TRBV5-1 with TRBJ2-3, with TRBD2 identical over 8 bases. Germline V lookup: CDR1 SGHRS, CDR2 YFSETQ. This CDR3 spans 15 amino acids. The junction had 8 bases not matched to a gene; V was cut back by 0 bases and J by 8 bases. CDR3: CASSLESGSLGTQYF. CDR3 sequence (DNA): TGCGCCAGCAGCTTGGAAAGCGGGAGTCTGGGTACGCAGTATTTT.

The rearrangement uses TRBV6-6 and TRBJ1-1, with D possibly TRBD1 on 6 matching bases. The CDR3 runs 15 residues. The V end lost 6 bases, the J end lost 5 bases, and 19 bases lay between the germline ends. Looked up from germline, CDR1 is MNHNY and CDR2 is SVGAGI (reference sequence). The CDR3 loop reads CASRTYRAVGTEAFF. Here the CDR3 DNA reads TGTGCCAGCAGAACTTACAGGGCCGTCGGTACTGAAGCTTTCTTT.

The chain employs TRBV6-5 and TRBJ2-7, with D unclear. The CDR3 sequence is 13 residues long. The germline gives CDR1 MNHEY, CDR2 SVGAGI. Trimming stripped 2 bases from V and 3 bases from J, with 8 bases between. Here the CDR3 DNA reads TGTGCCAGCAGTTACGCTAATAGCTACGAGCAGTACTTC. It codes for CASSYANSYEQYF.